This T cell receptor (beta chain) appears in the sequencing data of a study of blood T cell repertoires in COVID-19. On the study more broadly: Specimens from acute and convalescent COVID-19 originated in the United States, Italy and Spain.

Per the study methods: Amplification of reference gene primers provided the estimated nucleated cell counts. The table came from immunoSEQ multiplex PCR; TCRdb's copy has only in-frame clones and leaves some out. V, J and clone size were drawn from that table, and D and trimming were deduced from the DNA. The table has fewer than 75,000 clones, nearly 90% seen once; the top ten hold 1.1% to 1.5%. Only one count was recorded for this clone. The sequenced sample was peripheral blood. The TCR was taken from a man in his 60s with acute or convalescent COVID-19.

The CDR3 DNA is TGTGCCAGCAGTGGGAAGTATTCGAGTCTTCGAGGCACCGGGGAGCTGTTTTTT. This sequence encodes CASSGKYSSLRGTGELFF. This chain uses TRBV2 with TRBJ2-2; D remains ambiguous. Germline loops: CDR1 SNHLY, CDR2 FYNNEI. Trimming pared 4 bases from V and 4 bases from J, leaving 22 bases between. This CDR3 comprises 18 residues.